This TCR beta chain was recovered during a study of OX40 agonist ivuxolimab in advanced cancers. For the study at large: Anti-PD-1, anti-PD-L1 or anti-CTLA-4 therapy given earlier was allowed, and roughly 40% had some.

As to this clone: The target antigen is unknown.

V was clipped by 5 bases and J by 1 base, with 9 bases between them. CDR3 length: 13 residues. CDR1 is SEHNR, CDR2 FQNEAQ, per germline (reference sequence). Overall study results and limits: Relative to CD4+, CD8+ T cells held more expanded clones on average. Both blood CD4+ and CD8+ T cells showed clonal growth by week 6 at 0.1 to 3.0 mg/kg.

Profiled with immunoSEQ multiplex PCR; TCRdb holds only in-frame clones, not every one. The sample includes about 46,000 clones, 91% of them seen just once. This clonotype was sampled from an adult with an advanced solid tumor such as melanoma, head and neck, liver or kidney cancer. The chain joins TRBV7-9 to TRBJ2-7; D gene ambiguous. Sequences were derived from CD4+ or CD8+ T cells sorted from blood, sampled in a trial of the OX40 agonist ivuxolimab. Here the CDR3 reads CASSRGPSYEQYV. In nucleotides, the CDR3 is TGTGCCAGCAGCCGCGGACCTTCCTACGAGCAGTACGTC.